This TCR beta chain emerged from a study of cytomegalovirus exposure and HLA in healthy donors (dated by TCRdb to the late 2010s). Study-level background: An earlier analysis of approximately 600 of the donors reported more than 250 Gb of sequence data and some 100 million unique TCR beta sequences from roughly 180 million T cells. An early release that covered fewer than 800 HLA-typed donors contained about 290 gigabases of sequencing data and 80 million or so unique TCR sequences. Of the 300 to 450 genotyped donors, 75% to 85% were placed in the genetic ancestry cluster associated with self-reported Caucasian donors. The study aimed to test whether signatures of past pathogen exposure could be identified by cataloging public T cell receptors. The study used immunosequencing to profile the T cell repertoires of 666 subjects and linked those repertoires to cytomegalovirus serostatus. In addition to the first cohort of roughly 700 subjects, a separate validation cohort of about 120 different subjects was used. To predict cytomegalovirus infection status, the study combined high-throughput TCR immunosequencing, statistical association of individual TCRs with disease status, and machine learning. A later analysis re-examined previously published TCR beta repertoires from about 670 donors and added high-resolution HLA genotyping to investigate patterns of TCR occurrence. In the later analysis, no new phenotypic data were used to find candidate immune exposures; instead, reliance was placed on TCR beta sequences and their occurrence across donors. An earlier analysis of 587 of the donors applied high-throughput TCR beta sequencing to assess whether each TCR beta V gene segment acted as functional or pseudogenic. Donor age, sex, ethnicity and CMV serostatus were compiled together with the repertoire data. A later genetic analysis took genome-wide SNP genotypes for about three fifths of the 666 donors and used that subset as a discovery cohort. All discovery cohort repertoires had been generated using a single sequencing platform. HLA typing included class I and class II loci at four-digit resolution. The number of donors typed differed by locus, with roughly 629-640 for A, B, C, DRB1 and DQB1, 522 for DQA1, under 610 for DPA1, and around 460 for DPB1. Roughly 5 DR-DQ haplotypes were handled as single units for association and clustering, since linkage in the cohort was strong. Among about 360 genotyped donors of the cohort, an average of around 240,000 unique TCR beta nucleotide sequences were sequenced per donor, roughly a sixth of them non-productive.

CDR1 SQVTM and CDR2 ANQGSEA are derived from the germline V gene. Trimming takes 5 bases off V and 0 bases off J; junction bases not matched to a gene: 7. The CDR3 contains 17 residues, cysteine and phenylalanine counted. Just CDR3 DNA is preserved here, 51 bases in frame from base 1. Preparation of the library involved the immunoSEQ multiplex PCR assay. For the multiplex PCR, a mixture combining 60 forward primers for TCR Vbeta segments and 13 reverse primers for TCR Jbeta segments was used. The CDR3 region of rearranged TCR beta genes was amplified from genomic DNA with a multiplex PCR assay. On the Illumina HiSeq System, the amplified TCR beta libraries were sequenced as 87-base-pair reads. The authors' analysis ran thus. A later analysis tallied 70 million to 100 million unique TCR beta chains across the 666 repertoires, and some 12 million of those chains were shared by two or more donors. Raw reads were error-corrected and collapsed into unique sequences with a nearest-neighbor algorithm that merged closely related sequences to remove PCR and sequencing errors. Alignment of CDR3 sequences to IMGT reference sequences was used to assign V, D and J gene segments. For a sequence to be retained, at least a six-nucleotide match to both a V gene segment and a J gene segment was required. A rearrangement counted as productive if the CDR3 had no stop codons and remained in frame with V and J, and every other rearrangement counted as non-productive. Following IMGT convention, CDR3 was defined as the stretch from the second conserved V-encoded cysteine up to the conserved J-encoded phenylalanine. Sequences without an unambiguous match to a single V gene segment were excluded from the earlier analysis of over 500 of the donors. In an earlier analysis of some 590 of the donors, a V segment was called functional when productive rearrangements were above 56.7%, and segregating when the standard deviation between donors exceeded 5%. A statistical classification framework was built for diagnosing cytomegalovirus status from the catalog of TCR beta chain sequences. V and J gene assignment, in a later analysis, came from comparing TCR nucleotide sequences with IMGT/GENE-DB human TR gene sequences. Using the TCRdist pipeline, a later analysis assigned CDR3 sequences along with most-parsimonious VDJ recombination scenarios. In a later analysis, every TCR beta chain was defined by the combination of its CDR3 amino acid sequence and its V-gene family, and reads without a unique V-gene family were dropped. In a later analysis, 450 to 600 highly shared, low-generation-probability nucleotide sequences were removed to address suspected cross-contamination and a sequencing artifact. In a later analysis, a clonal expansion index for each public chain was calculated from normalized within-repertoire ranks of inferred template counts. Generation probabilities in a later analysis came from a VDJ recombination model fitted to out-of-frame rearrangements, and those results were checked against IGoR. In a later analysis, TCR-TCR, TCR-HLA and TCR-CMV co-occurrence was scored with hypergeometric tests, and a repertoire-size bias correction was applied to TCR pairs. A later analysis estimated false discovery rates by permuting HLA or CMV assignments 20 times. A later analysis grouped co-occurring TCRs with DBSCAN, adding TCRdist sequence similarity when clustering within HLA-allele-positive subsets. Repertoires with fewer than 30,000 or more than 120,000 public chains, plus five repertoires with anomalous nucleotide sharing, were excluded from co-occurrence clustering. Here the immuneACCESS table is served through TCRdb, limited to in-frame sequences with V and J called. Missing clones are a known gap in these copies; in checked studies unresolved V genes cover under half, and the rest lacks a known reason. V, J and clone size reflect that table, while D and trimming were determined from the DNA. The sample data list hundreds of thousands of clones, and less than 85% of these were observed just once. In total, the top ten clones hold approximately 0.22% of the sample.

On the study overall, not on this receptor specifically: In the study, around 160 TCR beta chains were listed as associated with cytomegalovirus. Sequencing depth was assumed to be roughly uniform across donors in the presence/absence analyses, though that assumption may not hold. This cohort had only TCR beta chains sequenced, and the lack of alpha or paired-chain data limited which features could be detected. In an earlier analysis of fewer than 700 of the donors, most TCR beta V segments appeared in productive rearrangements about 90% or about 30% of the time, broadly matching IMGT annotations. The 87-base-pair reads could not distinguish some IMGT-functional V segments, including TRBV6-2 and TRBV6-3, so those segments were excluded. V-gene and J-gene trimming of TCR beta chains was associated with a missense DCLRE1C variant in a later genetic analysis, and the association was replicated in an independent cohort. A later genetic analysis reported fewer N-insertions in productive TCRs among donors in an Asian-associated ancestry cluster than the approximately 670-donor mean. Some 16 rarely observed V segments, including chromosome 9 orphons, were excluded from the earlier analysis of 550 to 700 of the donors because counts were too low. For the cohort, immune exposure information was limited to CMV serostatus. A cluster of highly shared sequence variants was judged likely to represent a technical artifact of the sequencing pipeline. A few of the identified cytomegalovirus-associated TCR beta chains were confirmed in vitro to be specific for cytomegalovirus antigens. According to a later analysis, most CMV-associated TCR beta chains appeared to be HLA-restricted, and the HLA associations seemed to be driven largely by CMV exposure. Because HLA typing was unavailable for some donors at each locus, only the typed subset was used in association tests. According to a later analysis, parvovirus B19, influenza, CMV and Epstein-Barr virus appeared linked to several top co-occurrence clusters. Most TCR sequences were observed very rarely across donors, whereas some public TCRs were present in many individuals. Assigning TCR associations to individual alleles was difficult when HLA alleles, especially DR and DQ, strongly co-occurred. Compared with equally common non-associated chains, HLA-associated TCR beta chains in a later analysis were more clonally expanded and had lower generation probabilities. In both the original and validation cohorts, the classifier was reported to diagnose cytomegalovirus status with high specificity and sensitivity. According to the authors, the approach could potentially be generalized to other disease states and immunological phenotypes. A later analysis found that TCR association rates varied across HLA loci, with DRB1 alleles showing the most associated TCRs and HLA-C alleles the fewest. Linkage disequilibrium might explain the correlated functional status among segregating V segments, but an unknown experimental factor could not be ruled out. A further reported finding was that TCR beta sequences accurately predicted the HLA-A and HLA-B alleles for most subjects in the first cohort. Specific HLA alleles were associated with 18,000 or so TCR beta sequences at a false discovery rate of 0.05 in a later analysis.

This clone has just a few counts. Its binding antigen is unknown. Per-nucleotide qualities are absent, and no much larger clonotype sits a single base away. The cohort comprised 710 or so healthy bone marrow donors. At the time of sampling, all cohort members were nominally healthy, though unrecorded immune exposures were likely present. The donor was CMV seronegative and belonged to the group of under 400 seronegative cohort members. Each donor provided a peripheral blood sample, and peripheral blood mononuclear cells were used for TCR beta sequencing. The Qiagen DNeasy Blood Extraction Kit was used to extract genomic DNA from the blood cell samples.

The chain was built from TRBV29-1 and TRBJ2-1; TRBD2 matches 13 bases in the middle. The TCR comes from a girl aged 2-15 years in good health and CMV-seronegative. What was sequenced was PBMCs. At the DNA level, the sequence is TGCAGCGTTCCCAGACTAGCGGGGGGTTTCTCCTACAATGAGCAGTTCTTC. This is translated as CSVPRLAGGFSYNEQFF.